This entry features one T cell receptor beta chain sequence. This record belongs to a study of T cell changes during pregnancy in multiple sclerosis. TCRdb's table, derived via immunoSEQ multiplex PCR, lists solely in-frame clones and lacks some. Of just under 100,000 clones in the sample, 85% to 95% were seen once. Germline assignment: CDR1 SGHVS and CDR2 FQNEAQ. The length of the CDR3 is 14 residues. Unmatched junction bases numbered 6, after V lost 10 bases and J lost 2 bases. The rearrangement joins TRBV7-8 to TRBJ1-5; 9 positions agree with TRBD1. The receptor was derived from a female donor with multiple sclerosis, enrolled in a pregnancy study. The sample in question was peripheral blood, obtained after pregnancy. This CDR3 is CATRDRAGNQPQHF. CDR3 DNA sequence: TGTGCCACCCGGGACAGGGCGGGCAATCAGCCCCAGCATTTT.